These T cell receptor beta chains were read from a single sample in a study of cytomegalovirus exposure and HLA in healthy donors. TCRdb's table, derived via immunoSEQ multiplex PCR, lists solely in-frame clones and lacks some. Recorded here are 130,000 or so clones; the top ten clones represent over 2%. The sample was PBMCs. The receptors originated from a woman aged 18 to 35 in good health and CMV-seronegative. CDR3s include the opening cysteine and the closing phenylalanine or tryptophan. The order of the fields is J gene, V gene, CDR3 protein.

J: TRBJ2-2
V: TRBV4-3
CDR3: CASSQGGSGVPGELFF

J: TRBJ1-3
V: TRBV6-1
CDR3: CASNNLGTGSVPIYF

J: TRBJ1-2
V: TRBV19
CDR3: CASSRDRLYGYTF

J: TRBJ1-1
V: TRBV18
CDR3: CASSPVPPEVTEAFF

J: TRBJ1-1
V: TRBV11-2
CDR3: CASSLDRGVAEAFF

J: TRBJ2-1
V: TRBV11-3
CDR3: CASSLDQAGTGTGNEQFF

J: TRBJ2-1
V: TRBV2
CDR3: CASILGSLAAYNEQFF

J: TRBJ1-3
V: TRBV19
CDR3: CASRAGGTGNTIYF

J: TRBJ2-2
V: TRBV27
CDR3: CASSWEREGNTGELFF

J: TRBJ1-5
V: TRBV5-1
CDR3: CASSLASGNQPQHF

J: TRBJ2-5
V: TRBV2
CDR3: CASSEGLAGGSGTQYF

J: TRBJ2-6
V: TRBV19
CDR3: CASSIGGGGSGANVLTF

J: TRBJ1-5
V: TRBV6-6
CDR3: CASSYADRGRGQPQHF

J: TRBJ1-4
V: TRBV19
CDR3: CASSKTGLVEEKLFF

J: TRBJ2-7
V: TRBV4-1
CDR3: CASSQDERVPSYEQYF

J: TRBJ1-4
V: TRBV27
CDR3: CASSFWGDDEKLFF

J: TRBJ2-7
V: TRBV5-4
CDR3: CASSPPFPEDYEQYF

J: TRBJ1-2
V: TRBV19
CDR3: CASSAPRDRGAYGYTF

J: TRBJ1-1
V: TRBV6-1
CDR3: CASSPREGMAFF

J: TRBJ2-5
V: TRBV19
CDR3: CASRGGTNRETQYF

J: TRBJ2-3
V: TRBV5-1
CDR3: CASSLYPRTSGINTQYF

J: TRBJ2-7
V: TRBV7-6
CDR3: CASSATGPAGHEQYF

J: TRBJ2-1
V: TRBV7-9
CDR3: CASTSNRGGGDEQFF

J: TRBJ2-3
V: TRBV7-8
CDR3: CASSLAAGGFYTDTQYF

J: TRBJ2-5
V: TRBV27
CDR3: CASSLSAGIQETQYF

J: TRBJ1-1
V: TRBV2
CDR3: CASSADRNTEAFF

J: TRBJ1-1
V: TRBV4-2
CDR3: CASSQDHSTGVNTEAFF

J: TRBJ2-3
V: TRBV6-6
CDR3: CASSSSDRPFTDTQYF

J: TRBJ1-3
V: TRBV12-5
CDR3: CASGLGSSGNTIYF

J: TRBJ2-1
V: TRBV5-1
CDR3: CASSLGTSGNEQFF

J: TRBJ2-3
V: TRBV6-6
CDR3: CASSHTSGGDTDTQYF

J: TRBJ2-3
V: TRBV7-6
CDR3: CASSLAGQNTQYF

J: TRBJ2-1
V: TRBV27
CDR3: CAIGQGEVNEQFF

J: TRBJ2-1
V: TRBV18
CDR3: CASSPGLAGDNEQFF

J: TRBJ2-2
V: TRBV6-6
CDR3: CASSFNGELFF

J: TRBJ1-5
V: TRBV11-2
CDR3: CASSLLAGTVNQPQHF

J: TRBJ2-1
V: TRBV29-1
CDR3: CSVAKPRDRRNEQFF

J: TRBJ2-5
V: TRBV5-1
CDR3: CASSFLGAGADETQYF

J: TRBJ2-5
V: TRBV2
CDR3: CASSEFAGQGSQTQYF

J: TRBJ1-4
V: TRBV5-1
CDR3: CASSLGTGGLEKLFF

J: TRBJ2-2
V: TRBV27
CDR3: CASSLRGGSSTGELFF

J: TRBJ2-5
V: TRBV7-6
CDR3: CASSLNGETQYF

J: TRBJ1-6
V: TRBV27
CDR3: CASSLPNDRYPNSPLHF

J: TRBJ2-7
V: TRBV11-2
CDR3: CASSLGDRETYEQYF

J: TRBJ2-5
V: TRBV7-9
CDR3: CASRRQGDYQETQYF